This is a list of T cell receptor beta chains from one sample in a study of blood T cell repertoires in COVID-19. Some clones are missing from TCRdb's copy, which holds only in-frame ones; the method was immunoSEQ multiplex PCR. The table lists 100,000 to 150,000 clones, more than 85% of them singletons. What was sequenced was peripheral blood. All receptors come from a man in his fifties with COVID-19, enrolled during active disease. Each CDR3 is given with its conserved first and last residue. Each record gives: J gene, D gene, CDR3 length, clone size, V gene, CDR3 protein, CDR3 DNA. A D gene is named only where the DNA matches it firmly. The size field is filled for only some rows; it gives once, few, many or a size class.

>TRBJ1-1|TRBD1|15|NA|TRBV19
CASSSLTGVNTEAFF
TGTGCCAGTAGTTCCCTGACAGGGGTGAACACTGAAGCTTTCTTT
>TRBJ2-2|NA|15|NA|TRBV7-2
CASSQDSMNTGELFF
TGTGCCAGCAGTCAGGACAGTATGAACACCGGGGAGCTGTTTTTT
>TRBJ2-1|TRBD2|15|NA|TRBV11-2
CASSKASGYRNEQFF
TGTGCCAGCAGCAAAGCTAGCGGGTATCGCAATGAGCAGTTCTTC
>TRBJ2-1|TRBD1|16|NA|TRBV4-3
CASSQDEGAIYNEQFF
TGCGCCAGCAGCCAAGATGAGGGGGCCATCTACAATGAGCAGTTCTTC
>TRBJ2-2|TRBD1|16|NA|TRBV19
CASSEPGQGSTGELFF
TGTGCCAGTAGTGAACCCGGACAGGGAAGCACCGGGGAGCTGTTTTTT
>TRBJ2-3|NA|17|NA|TRBV4-2
CASSESPGPTSTDTQYF
TGTGCCAGCAGCGAGAGTCCAGGGCCAACTAGCACAGATACGCAGTATTTT
>TRBJ2-1|TRBD2|15|NA|TRBV4-1
CASSLGLAGSREQFF
TGCGCCAGCAGCCTGGGACTAGCGGGATCCCGGGAGCAGTTCTTC
>TRBJ1-6|NA|15|NA|TRBV5-1
CASSLAGGYNSPLHF
TGCGCCAGCAGCTTGGCCGGTGGCTATAATTCACCCCTCCACTTT
>TRBJ2-1|NA|16|NA|TRBV7-8
CASSLEFGTSYNEQFF
TGTGCCAGCAGCTTAGAATTCGGGACTTCCTACAATGAGCAGTTCTTC
>TRBJ1-1|TRBD1|14|NA|TRBV9
CASSKGAVPAEAFF
TGTGCCAGCAGCAAGGGGGCCGTTCCAGCTGAAGCTTTCTTT
>TRBJ1-2|NA|13|NA|TRBV27
CASSATGFYGYTF
TGTGCCAGCAGTGCCACAGGGTTCTATGGCTACACCTTC
>TRBJ2-5|NA|15|once|TRBV5-3
CARSSTQGPGETQYF
TGTGCCAGAAGCTCGACTCAGGGGCCGGGCGAGACCCAGTACTTC
>TRBJ1-1|TRBD1|14|NA|TRBV19
CASSGDRVATEAFF
TGTGCCAGTAGTGGGGACAGGGTGGCCACTGAAGCTTTCTTT
>TRBJ1-1|NA|15|NA|TRBV14
CASSQENRVTTEAFF
TGTGCCAGCAGCCAAGAGAACAGGGTAACCACTGAAGCTTTCTTT
>TRBJ1-2|TRBD1|14|NA|TRBV3-1/TRBV3-2
CASSRQGSDYGYTF
TGTGCCAGCAGCCGACAGGGGTCAGACTATGGCTACACCTTC
>TRBJ2-1|NA|15|NA|TRBV2
CASSEATGSYNEQFF
TGTGCCAGCAGTGAAGCGACGGGCTCCTACAATGAGCAGTTCTTC
>TRBJ1-4|TRBD1|16|NA|TRBV28
CASIETGNLMSEKLFF
TGTGCCAGCATAGAGACAGGGAATCTAATGAGCGAAAAACTGTTTTTT
>TRBJ1-5|NA|15|NA|TRBV18
CASSPSRGSNQPQHF
TGTGCCAGCTCACCGTCACGGGGTAGCAATCAGCCCCAGCATTTT
>TRBJ2-2|TRBD2|20|NA|TRBV19
CASSPRSRTSGSYWTGELFF
TGTGCCAGTAGTCCGCGATCGAGGACTAGCGGGAGTTATTGGACCGGGGAGCTGTTTTTT